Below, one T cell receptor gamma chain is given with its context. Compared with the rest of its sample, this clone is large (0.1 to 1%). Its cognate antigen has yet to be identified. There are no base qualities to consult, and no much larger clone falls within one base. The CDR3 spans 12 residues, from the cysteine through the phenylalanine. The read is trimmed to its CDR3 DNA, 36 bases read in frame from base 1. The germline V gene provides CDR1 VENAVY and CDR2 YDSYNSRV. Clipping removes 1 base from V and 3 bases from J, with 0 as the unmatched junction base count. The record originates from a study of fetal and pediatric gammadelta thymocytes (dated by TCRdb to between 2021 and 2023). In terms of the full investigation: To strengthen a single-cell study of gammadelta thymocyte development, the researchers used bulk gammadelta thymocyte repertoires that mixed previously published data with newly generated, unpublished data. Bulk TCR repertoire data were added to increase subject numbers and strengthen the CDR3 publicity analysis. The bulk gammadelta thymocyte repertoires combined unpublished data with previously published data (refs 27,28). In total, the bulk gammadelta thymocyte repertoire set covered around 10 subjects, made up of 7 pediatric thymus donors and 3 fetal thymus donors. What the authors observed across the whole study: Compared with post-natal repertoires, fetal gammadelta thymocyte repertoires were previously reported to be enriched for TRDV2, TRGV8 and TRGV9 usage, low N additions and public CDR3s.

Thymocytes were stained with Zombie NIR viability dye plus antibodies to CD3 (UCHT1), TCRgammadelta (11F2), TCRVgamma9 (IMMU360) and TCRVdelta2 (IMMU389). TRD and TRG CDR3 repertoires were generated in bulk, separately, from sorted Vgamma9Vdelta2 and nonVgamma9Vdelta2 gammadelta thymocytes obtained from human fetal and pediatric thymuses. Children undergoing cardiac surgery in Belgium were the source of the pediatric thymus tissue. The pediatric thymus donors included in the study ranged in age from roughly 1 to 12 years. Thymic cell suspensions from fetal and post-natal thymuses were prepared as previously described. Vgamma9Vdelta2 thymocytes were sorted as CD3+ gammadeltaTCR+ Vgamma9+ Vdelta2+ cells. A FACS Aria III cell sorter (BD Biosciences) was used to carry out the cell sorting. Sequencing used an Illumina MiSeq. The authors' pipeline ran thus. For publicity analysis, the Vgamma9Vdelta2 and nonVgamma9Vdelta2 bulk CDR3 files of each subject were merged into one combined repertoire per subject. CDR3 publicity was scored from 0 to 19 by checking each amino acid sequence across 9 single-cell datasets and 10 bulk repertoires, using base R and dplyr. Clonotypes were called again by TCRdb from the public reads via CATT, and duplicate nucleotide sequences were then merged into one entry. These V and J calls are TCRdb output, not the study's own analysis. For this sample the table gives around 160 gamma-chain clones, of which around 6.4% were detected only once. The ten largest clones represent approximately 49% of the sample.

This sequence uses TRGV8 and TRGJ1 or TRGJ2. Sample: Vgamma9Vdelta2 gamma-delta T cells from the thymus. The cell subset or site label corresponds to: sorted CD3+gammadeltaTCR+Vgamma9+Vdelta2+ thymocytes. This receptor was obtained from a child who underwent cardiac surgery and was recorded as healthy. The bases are TGTGCCACCTGGGATAGTTATTATAAGAAACTCTTT. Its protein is CATWDSYYKKLF.